This T cell receptor (beta chain) was recorded in a study of blood T cell repertoires in COVID-19. About the study: Both acute and convalescent COVID-19 samples were obtained from the United States, Italy and Spain.

Per germline, CDR1 SGDLS and CDR2 YYNGEE. The CDR3 loop spans 18 amino acids. The V segment lost 1 base and the J segment 1 base; nucleotides outside the gene matches: 12. Authors' analysis steps: Nucleated cell counts were estimated from reference gene primer amplification. Some clones are missing from TCRdb's copy, which holds only in-frame ones; the method was immunoSEQ multiplex PCR. V and J calls and clone size are given by that table; D and trimming were obtained from the DNA. Counted here are about 38,000 clones, around 90% occurring once; the ten biggest clones make up around a quarter. This clone was detected only once.

The sequenced sample consisted of peripheral blood. This receptor was taken from a man in his 60s with active or convalescent COVID-19. V gene TRBV9 combines with J gene TRBJ1-1; 8 bases fit TRBD1. CDR3 DNA: TGTGCCAGCAGCGTACACTCCGCAGGGGACAGGTCGAACACTGAAGCTTTCTTT. This encodes CASSVHSAGDRSNTEAFF. Full variable domain (rest looked up from reference TRBV9 and TRBJ1-1): DSGVTQTPKHLITATGQRVTLRCSPRSGDLSVYWYQQSLDQGLQFLIQYYNGEERAKGNILERFSAQQFPDLHSELNLSSLELGDSALYFCASSVHSAGDRSNTEAFFGQGTRLTVV.